The 16 T cell receptor beta chains presented below share a single source sample, sequenced in a study of T-cell memory formation after mild COVID-19 (dated by TCRdb to 2020 to 2023). Libraries were built with 5' RACE. TCRdb records Illumina NovaSeq 6000 as the sequencer. TCRdb reanalyzed the raw reads on its own, using fastp at Q25 for trimming and MiXCR for clone calling, and kept in-frame beta chains. All rows with the same CDR3 protein become a single entry with the most common DNA and genes. The sample records 100,000 or so distinct CDR3 sequences, 11% of which are singletons. The ten top clones hold around 40% of the sample. Sequences were obtained from PBMCs or a T cell subset sorted from them (not recorded which). Source of these receptors: a man aged 18 to 29 who had mild COVID-19 (a few samples of this study predate the infection). The sample titles of this study are shuffled in the database, so cell type and time point are left out; the donor was told from shared clones.

The rearrangement links TRBV29-1 to TRBJ1-1; D is undetermined. Looked up from germline, CDR1 is SQVTM and CDR2 is ANQGSEA. Trimming cost V 6 bases and J 0 bases, with 23 bases left between them. This CDR3 is 17 amino acids long. CDR3 bases: TGCAGCGTCCGTTCCCGTGCTGACATTCCGATGAACACTGAAGCTTTCTTT. Residues: CSVRSRADIPMNTEAFF.

This clonotype was counted a few times. The chain is built from TRBV20-1 and TRBJ1-5; possibly TRBD1 for D (6 bases). CDR3 length: 16 amino acids. Trimming shortened V by 3 bases and J by 0 bases, and 15 bases separated the two germline ends. CDR1 and CDR2 (germline): DFQATT, SNEGSKA (reference sequence). CDR3 sequence reads: CSARDSGTYSNQPQHF. In DNA form, the CDR3 reads TGCAGTGCTAGGGATTCAGGGACATATAGCAATCAGCCCCAGCATTTT.

In its sample, this clonotype was seen a few times. Written as DNA, the CDR3 is TGTGCCAGCAGTCCTAGAGTTTCCTACGAGCAGTACTTC. Translating gives CASSPRVSYEQYF. The chain joins TRBV6-2 or TRBV6-3 to TRBJ2-7, with D hard to call. This CDR3 contains 13 residues. CDR1 is MNHEY, CDR2 SVGEGT, per germline. Trimming pared 5 bases from V and 1 base from J, leaving 9 bases between.

The rearrangement uses TRBV12-5 and TRBJ2-7; possible D gene TRBD1, 6 bases. V lost 2 bases and J 4 bases, leaving 18 bases between the germline ends. The CDR3 has 16 amino acids. Germline V gene sequence: CDR1 LGHNT, CDR2 FRNRAP. CDR3 coding DNA: TGTGCTAGTGGTTTGCCAGGGGCAGGGGTCGTGTACGAGCAGTACTTC. Amino acids: CASGLPGAGVVYEQYF.

This clonotype appeared many times. The gene calls are TRBV20-1 and TRBJ2-3, with D perhaps TRBD1 (7 bases). The V gene's germline CDR1 is DFQATT and CDR2 SNEGSKA (reference sequence). The CDR3 runs to 19 residues. The germline V and J ends were trimmed by 5 bases and 1 base, with 28 bases remaining between them. CDR3: CSAPRVEGAYLPGTDTQYF. The CDR3 DNA reads as TGCAGTGCTCCTAGGGTGGAGGGGGCGTATCTTCCTGGCACAGATACGCAGTATTTT.

This clonotype has at least ten counts. The chain employs TRBV7-9 and TRBJ2-7; D tentatively fits TRBD1 or TRBD2 (5 bases each). Looked up from germline, CDR1 is SEHNR and CDR2 is FQNEAQ (reference sequence). The CDR3 consists of 17 residues. V shed 4 bases and J shed 6 bases, with 25 bases lying between them. CDR3 protein: CASSSTPLGEGLAEQYF. As DNA, the CDR3 is TGTGCCAGCAGCTCGACCCCCTTGGGGGAAGGCCTTGCCGAGCAGTACTTC.

The chain uses TRBV4-2 and TRBJ1-1, with D possibly being TRBD1 (5 bases). Germline V gives CDR1 LGHNA, CDR2 YNFKEQ. The length of the CDR3 is 13 residues. With 4 bases removed from V and 4 bases from J, the gap between germline ends came to 10 bases. The CDR3 region is CASSREGSTEAFF. CDR3 bases: TGTGCCAGCAGCCGCGAGGGGTCCACTGAAGCTTTCTTT.

The CDR3 DNA follows: TGCAGTGTTGAGACAGGGTTGAACTATGGCTACACCTTC. Translation gives CSVETGLNYGYTF. This chain joins TRBV20-1 and TRBJ1-2; 7 positions match TRBD1. Losses at the gene ends were 7 bases for V and 2 bases for J; bases not matched to a gene: 7. This CDR3 comprises 13 residues. CDR1 is DFQATT, CDR2 SNEGSKA, per germline (reference sequence).

The V call is TRBV5-1, the J call TRBJ2-1, with 9 positions matching TRBD1. The CDR3 has 12 residues. Trimming at V came to 7 bases and at J to 5 bases, leaving 1 base not matched to a gene. Per the germline V gene, CDR1 is SGHRS and CDR2 is YFSETQ. Here the CDR3 reads CASRDRDNEQFF. The CDR3 DNA follows: TGCGCCAGCCGGGACAGGGACAATGAGCAGTTCTTC.

Only a few counts were recorded for this clonotype. The chain joins TRBV4-2 to TRBJ2-7, with 12 bases identical to TRBD2. V lost 4 bases and J lost 6; bases outside the gene matches: 7. The CDR3 has 15 residues. Germline CDR1 LGHNA, CDR2 YNFKEQ. CDR3 amino acids: CASSPLAGGPGEQYF. As DNA, the CDR3 is TGTGCCAGCAGCCCTCTAGCGGGGGGGCCTGGCGAGCAGTACTTC.

This clonotype was detected a few times. The chain couples TRBV7-9 to TRBJ2-1, with 7 bases aligning to TRBD2. With V trimmed by 5 bases and J by 8 bases, 18 bases remained unmatched. Germline-derived CDR1 and CDR2 are SEHNR and FQNEAQ (reference sequence). The length of the CDR3 is 17 residues. The CDR3 sequence is CASSPSRGGLFGDEQFF. Written as DNA, the CDR3 is TGTGCCAGCAGCCCCAGCCGCGGGGGACTCTTCGGCGATGAGCAGTTCTTC.

This clonotype was seen repeatedly, ten times or more. The chain links TRBV19 to TRBJ2-7, with D tentatively TRBD1 or TRBD2 (6 bases each). This CDR3 has 14 amino acids. The germline V gene has CDR1 LNHDA and CDR2 SQIVND (reference sequence). Between the trimmed V and J ends, which lost 10 bases and 1 base, there was a span of 17 bases. The CDR3 region is CATATGALSYEQYF. As DNA, the CDR3 is TGTGCCACCGCTACGGGGGCCCTTTCCTACGAGCAGTACTTC.

This clonotype was counted at least ten times. The CDR3, as DNA: TGTGCCAGCAGCTTAGAGGGGGGAAGCAATCAGCCCCAGCATTTT. Its protein product is CASSLEGGSNQPQHF. The rearrangement uses TRBV7-8 and TRBJ1-5, with D possibly matching TRBD1 (6 bases). Between the trimmed V and J ends, which lost 1 base and 1 base, there was a span of 8 bases. The CDR3 has 15 amino acids. CDR1 and CDR2 (germline): SGHVS, FQNEAQ.

This clonotype was observed a handful of times. V and J are TRBV29-1 and TRBJ2-1; 9 bases match TRBD2. The CDR3 sequence is 14 residues long. Germline lookup yields CDR1 SQVTM and CDR2 ANQGSEA. The V segment lost 7 bases and the J segment 1 base; nucleotides outside the gene matches: 5. CDR3 coding DNA: TGCAGCGCGCGGGAGGGGTCGTCCTACAATGAGCAGTTCTTC. Amino acid sequence: CSAREGSSYNEQFF.

This clonotype turned up a few times. This chain uses TRBV28 with TRBJ1-1; perhaps TRBD1 as D (5 bases). Germline loops: CDR1 MDHEN, CDR2 SYDVKM. The CDR3 extends over 14 amino acids. Trimming left V 2 bases short and J 5 bases short, with 12 bases between. Here the CDR3 reads CASSLNPGGTEAFF. The CDR3 coding sequence is TGTGCCAGCAGTTTAAACCCCGGGGGGACTGAAGCTTTCTTT.

This clonotype was picked up a small number of times. The rearrangement links TRBV7-8 to TRBJ2-2; D possibly corresponds to TRBD1 (6 bases). The germline V and J ends were trimmed by 5 bases and 4 bases, with 17 bases remaining between them. CDR1 is SGHVS, CDR2 FQNEAQ, per germline. The CDR3 sequence is 16 residues long. The CDR3 loop reads CASSPTGPLGTGELFF. The CDR3 nucleotides are TGTGCCAGCAGCCCAACAGGGCCCCTCGGCACCGGGGAGCTGTTTTTT. Looking up the rest from reference TRBV7-8 and TRBJ2-2 gives the full variable domain: GAGVSQSPRYKVAKRGQDVALRCDPISGHVSLFWYQQALGQGPEFLTYFQNEAQLDKSGLPSDRFFAERPEGSVSTLKIQRTQQEDSAVYLCASSPTGPLGTGELFFGEGSRLTVL.